These T cell receptor beta chains were read from a single sample in a study of T cell repertoires in cytomegalovirus infection. Via MiXCR, TCRdb re-called the reads, giving one row per CDR3 protein. The top ten clones hold approximately 16% of a sample with 250,000 or so distinct CDR3 sequences, roughly 9.1% of them seen once. Specimen: PBMCs. Every receptor here comes from a human donor in good health (CMV status not recorded). Some clones in this sample may be carry-over from other donors' samples. The CDR3 runs from the conserved cysteine through the conserved F or W.

v_gene | CDR3aa
TRBV19 | CASGDLDIATNEKLFF
TRBV24-1 | CATSDPSDRTDTQYF
TRBV30 | CAWSGAGPYEQYF
TRBV29-1 | CSAGQVGRTAEQFF
TRBV7-2 | CASSSSYREYEQYF
TRBV7-2 | CASSFPGGVLYGYTF
TRBV20-1 | CSAPPPGGILDTQYF
TRBV7-8 | CASSLDRAGNTEAFF
TRBV4-3 | CASSQRDRGTDTQYF
TRBV7-2 | CASRLGLAGSYEQYF
TRBV7-2 | CASSLVAGQYNSPLHF
TRBV7-2 | CASSLDGTTGYEQYF
TRBV7-2 | CASSLAERVSGANVLTF
TRBV28 | CASSPSTGSNQPQHF
TRBV20-1 | CSVRVVGEQFF
TRBV20-1 | CSALGWDSNYGYTF
TRBV7-9 | CAIDEGLSLNSPLHF
TRBV5-1 | CASSLGDRLISGNTIYF
TRBV6-1 | CASNPGGSQSSYNEQFF
TRBV24-1 | CATSRTELTRGAFF
TRBV20-1 | CSATLDSTNEKLFF
TRBV7-3 | CASSQRSGTGALSGNTIYF
TRBV20-1 | CSASPGVDTQYF
TRBV29-1 | CSVKPGQGARNTEAFF
TRBV7-8 | CASSLKSSVGHGELFF
TRBV7-2 | CASSLEPGSLETQYF
TRBV7-2 | CASSFMGAETQYF
TRBV28 | CASSLFADLYGYTF
TRBV28 | CASSRQGNSYEQYF
TRBV7-2 | CASSLSSTGGERNTIYF
TRBV7-8 | CASSLSTFSYNEQFF
TRBV7-2 | CASSSNDRGIDGYTF
TRBV28 | CASSLQGGYGFAEAFF
TRBV7-2 | CASSSRTLNQYEQYF
TRBV12-3/TRBV12-4 | CASSSRTLAGNTIYF
TRBV29-1 | CSVDVAGRTEAFF
TRBV14 | CASSRRDYEKLFF
TRBV20-1 | CSAPTSKDTQYF
TRBV7-8 | CASTFMGQGIINEKLFF
TRBV3-1 | CASSQGGGTLNTEAFF
TRBV12-3/TRBV12-4 | CASSLAGGLGEQFF
TRBV20-1 | CSARGSGGGAGSNTGELFF
TRBV28 | CASTDPGPGGYEQYF
TRBV18 | CASSPSRSANSPLHF
TRBV18 | CASSPPEGLLTEAFF
TRBV9 | CASSEGWQAQETQYF
TRBV7-2 | CASSLYGQNYEQYF
TRBV20-1 | CSARPGQGWGDTQYF